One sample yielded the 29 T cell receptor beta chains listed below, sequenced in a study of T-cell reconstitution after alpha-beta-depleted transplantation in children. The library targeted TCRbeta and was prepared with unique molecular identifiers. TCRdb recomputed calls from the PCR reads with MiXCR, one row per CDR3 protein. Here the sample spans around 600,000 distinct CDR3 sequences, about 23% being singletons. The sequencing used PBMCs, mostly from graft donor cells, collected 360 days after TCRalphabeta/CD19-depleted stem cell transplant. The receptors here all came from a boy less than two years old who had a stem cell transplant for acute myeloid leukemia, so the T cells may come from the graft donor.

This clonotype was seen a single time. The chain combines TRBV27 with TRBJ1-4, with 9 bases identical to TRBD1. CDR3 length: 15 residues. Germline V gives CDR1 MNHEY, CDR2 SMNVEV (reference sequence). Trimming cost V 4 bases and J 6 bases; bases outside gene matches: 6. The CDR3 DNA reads TGTGCCAGCAGTTCGCCGGGACAGGGAGATGAAAAACTGTTTTTT. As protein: CASSSPGQGDEKLFF.

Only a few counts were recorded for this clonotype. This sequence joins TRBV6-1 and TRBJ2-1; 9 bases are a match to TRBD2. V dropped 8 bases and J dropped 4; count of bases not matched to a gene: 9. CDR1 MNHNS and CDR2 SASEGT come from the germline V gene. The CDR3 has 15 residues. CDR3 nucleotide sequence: TGTGCCAGCCAAGGCAGGACTAGCGCGTACAATGAGCAGTTCTTC. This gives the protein CASQGRTSAYNEQFF.

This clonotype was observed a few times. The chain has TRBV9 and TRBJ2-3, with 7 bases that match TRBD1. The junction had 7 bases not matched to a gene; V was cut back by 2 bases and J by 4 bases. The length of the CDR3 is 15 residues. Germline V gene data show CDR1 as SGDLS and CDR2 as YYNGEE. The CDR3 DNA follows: TGTGCCAGCAGCGTTGACAGGGTGAGGTCAGATACGCAGTATTTT. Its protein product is CASSVDRVRSDTQYF. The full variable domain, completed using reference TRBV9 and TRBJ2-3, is DSGVTQTPKHLITATGQRVTLRCSPRSGDLSVYWYQQSLDQGLQFLIQYYNGEERAKGNILERFSAQQFPDLHSELNLSSLELGDSALYFCASSVDRVRSDTQYFGPGTRLTVL.

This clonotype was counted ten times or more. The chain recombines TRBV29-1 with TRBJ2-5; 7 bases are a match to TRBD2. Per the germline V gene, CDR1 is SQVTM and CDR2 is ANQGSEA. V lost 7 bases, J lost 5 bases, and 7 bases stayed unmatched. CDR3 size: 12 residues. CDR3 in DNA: TGCAGCGCGAGCAGGGAGGGGGAGACCCAGTACTTC. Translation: CSASREGETQYF.

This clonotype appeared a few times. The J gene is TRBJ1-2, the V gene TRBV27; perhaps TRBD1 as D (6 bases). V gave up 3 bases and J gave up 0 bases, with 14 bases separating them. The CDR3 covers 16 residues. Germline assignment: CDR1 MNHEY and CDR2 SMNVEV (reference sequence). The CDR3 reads CASSFRTGISNYGYTF. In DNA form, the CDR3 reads TGTGCCAGCAGTTTTCGAACAGGGATATCTAACTATGGCTACACCTTC.

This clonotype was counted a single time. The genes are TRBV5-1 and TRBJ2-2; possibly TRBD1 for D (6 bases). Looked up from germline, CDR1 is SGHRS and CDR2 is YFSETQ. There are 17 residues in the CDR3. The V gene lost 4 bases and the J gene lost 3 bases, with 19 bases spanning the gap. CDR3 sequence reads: CASSTPKDRAYTGELFF. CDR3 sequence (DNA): TGCGCCAGCAGCACCCCAAAGGACAGAGCCTACACCGGGGAGCTGTTTTTT. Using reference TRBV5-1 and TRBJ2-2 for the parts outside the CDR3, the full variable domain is KAGVTQTPRYLIKTRGQQVTLSCSPISGHRSVSWYQQTPGQGLQFLFEYFSETQRNKGNFPGRFSGRQFSNSRSEMNVSTLELGDSALYLCASSTPKDRAYTGELFFGEGSRLTVL.

In DNA, the CDR3 is TGCAGTGCTAGAGATCCTTCGGAGCTAGCGGGGGGTAACGGTAGGGTTGAATCCTACAATGAGCAGTTCTTC. Its protein is CSARDPSELAGGNGRVESYNEQFF. The chain carries TRBV20-1 and TRBJ2-1; 11 bases agree with TRBD2. The CDR3 runs to 24 residues. The germline V gene encodes CDR1 DFQATT and CDR2 SNEGSKA (reference sequence). The junction had 26 bases not matched to a gene; V was cut back by 0 bases and J by 1 base.

CDR3 in amino acids: CASSWTGTSVLSGELFF. The CDR3 DNA sequence: TGTGCCAGCAGCTGGACCGGGACTAGCGTTTTATCCGGGGAGCTGTTTTTT. The chain is built from TRBV7-2 and TRBJ2-2; 10 bases align to TRBD2. This CDR3 is 17 amino acids long. Germline V CDR1 and CDR2: SGHTA, FQGNSA. V lost 4 bases, J lost 6 bases, and 11 bases stayed unmatched.

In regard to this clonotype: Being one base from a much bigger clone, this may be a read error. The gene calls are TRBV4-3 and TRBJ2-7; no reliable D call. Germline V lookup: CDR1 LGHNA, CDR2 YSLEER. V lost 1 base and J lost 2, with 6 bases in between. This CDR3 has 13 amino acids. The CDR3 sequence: CASSQAIPYEQYF. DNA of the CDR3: TGCGCCAGCAGCCAAGCAATACCCTACGAGCAGTACTTC.

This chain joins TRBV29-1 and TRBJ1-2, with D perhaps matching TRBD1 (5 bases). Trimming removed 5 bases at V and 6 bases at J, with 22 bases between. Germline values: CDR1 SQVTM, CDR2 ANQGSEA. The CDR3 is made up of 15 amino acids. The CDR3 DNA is TGCAGCGTTCACCCCCTGGGGGAGGGTGAGGATGGCTACACCTTC. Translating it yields CSVHPLGEGEDGYTF.

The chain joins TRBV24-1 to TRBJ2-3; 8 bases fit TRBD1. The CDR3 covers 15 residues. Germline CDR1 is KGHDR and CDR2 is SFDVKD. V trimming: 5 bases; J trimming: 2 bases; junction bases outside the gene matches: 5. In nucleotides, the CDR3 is TGTGCCACCAGTGGTTGGGGACAGGACACAGATACGCAGTATTTT. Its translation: CATSGWGQDTDTQYF.

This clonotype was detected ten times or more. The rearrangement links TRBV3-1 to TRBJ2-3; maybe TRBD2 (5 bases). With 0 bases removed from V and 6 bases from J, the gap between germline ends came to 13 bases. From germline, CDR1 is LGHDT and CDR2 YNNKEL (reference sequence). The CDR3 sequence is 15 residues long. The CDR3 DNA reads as TGTGCCAGCAGCCAAGAAGGGCGAGGGCCTGATACGCAGTATTTT. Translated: CASSQEGRGPDTQYF.

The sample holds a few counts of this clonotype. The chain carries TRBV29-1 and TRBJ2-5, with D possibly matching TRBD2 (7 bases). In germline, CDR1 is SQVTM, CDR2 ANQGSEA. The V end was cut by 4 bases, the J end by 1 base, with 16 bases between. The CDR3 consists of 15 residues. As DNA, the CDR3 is TGCAGCGTTGTGCGGGGGCCTAACTCCCAAGAGACCCAGTACTTC. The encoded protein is CSVVRGPNSQETQYF.

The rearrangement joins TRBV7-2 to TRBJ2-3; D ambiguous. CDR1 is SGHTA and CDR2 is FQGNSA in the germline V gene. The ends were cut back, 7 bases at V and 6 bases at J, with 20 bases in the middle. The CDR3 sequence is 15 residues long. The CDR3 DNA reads TGTGCCAGCACCATTCTGGGTCGAGGAACGGATACGCAGTATTTT. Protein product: CASTILGRGTDTQYF.

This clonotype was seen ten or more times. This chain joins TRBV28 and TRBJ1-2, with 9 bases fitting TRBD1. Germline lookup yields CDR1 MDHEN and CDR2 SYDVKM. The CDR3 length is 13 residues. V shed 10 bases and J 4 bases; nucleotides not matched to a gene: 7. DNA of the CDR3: TGTGCCATTCTACAGGGGGCAGGCTATGGCTACACCTTC. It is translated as CAILQGAGYGYTF.

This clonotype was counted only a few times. CDR3 protein: CSATRRAIPTDTQYF. CDR3 sequence (DNA): TGCAGTGCTACCCGACGGGCCATTCCCACAGATACGCAGTATTTT. The chain couples TRBV20-1 to TRBJ2-3; D is uncertain. V dropped 4 bases and J dropped 2 bases, with 16 bases sitting between them. The CDR3 runs to 15 residues. Germline CDR1 and CDR2: DFQATT and SNEGSKA (reference sequence).

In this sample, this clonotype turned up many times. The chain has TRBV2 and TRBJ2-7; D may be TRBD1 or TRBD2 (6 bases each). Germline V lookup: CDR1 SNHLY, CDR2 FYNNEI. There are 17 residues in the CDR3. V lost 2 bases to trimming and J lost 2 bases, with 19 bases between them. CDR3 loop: CASSEPSVRGETYEQYV. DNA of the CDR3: TGTGCCAGCAGTGAACCCTCCGTAAGGGGGGAGACCTACGAGCAGTACGTC.

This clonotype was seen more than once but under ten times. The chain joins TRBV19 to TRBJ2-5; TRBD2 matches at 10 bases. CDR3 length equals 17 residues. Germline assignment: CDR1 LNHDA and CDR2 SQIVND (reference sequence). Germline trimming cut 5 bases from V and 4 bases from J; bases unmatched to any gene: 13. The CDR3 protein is CASSSWLAGERRETQYF. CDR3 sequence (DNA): TGTGCCAGTAGTTCGTGGCTAGCGGGGGAGAGGAGAGAGACCCAGTACTTC. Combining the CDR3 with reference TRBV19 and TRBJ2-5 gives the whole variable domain DGGITQSPKYLFRKEGQNVTLSCEQNLNHDAMYWYRQDPGQGLRLIYYSQIVNDFQKGDIAEGYSVSREKKESFPLTVTSAQKNPTAFYLCASSSWLAGERRETQYFGPGTRLLVL.

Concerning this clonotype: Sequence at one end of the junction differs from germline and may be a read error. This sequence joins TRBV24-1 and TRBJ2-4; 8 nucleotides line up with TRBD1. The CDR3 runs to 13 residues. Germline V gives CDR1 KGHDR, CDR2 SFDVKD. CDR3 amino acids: CATSDRGLNIRYF. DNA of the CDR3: TGTGCCACCAGTGACAGGGGGCTCAACATTCGGTACTTC.

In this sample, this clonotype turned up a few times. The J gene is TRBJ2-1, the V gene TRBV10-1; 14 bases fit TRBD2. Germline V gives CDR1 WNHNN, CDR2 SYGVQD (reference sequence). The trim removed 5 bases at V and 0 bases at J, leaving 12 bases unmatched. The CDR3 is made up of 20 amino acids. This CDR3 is CASSPRTSGGYLSSYNEQFF. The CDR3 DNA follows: TGCGCCAGCAGTCCCCGGACTAGCGGGGGGTACCTGAGCTCCTACAATGAGCAGTTCTTC.

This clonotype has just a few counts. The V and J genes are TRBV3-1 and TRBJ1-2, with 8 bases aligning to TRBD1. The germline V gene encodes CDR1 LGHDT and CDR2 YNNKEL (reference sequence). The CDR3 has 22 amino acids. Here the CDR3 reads CLSSQVSSGGTLQWEELYGYTF. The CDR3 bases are TGTCTCAGCAGCCAAGTTTCCTCAGGGGGCACACTGCAGTGGGAGGAACTCTATGGCTACACCTTC.

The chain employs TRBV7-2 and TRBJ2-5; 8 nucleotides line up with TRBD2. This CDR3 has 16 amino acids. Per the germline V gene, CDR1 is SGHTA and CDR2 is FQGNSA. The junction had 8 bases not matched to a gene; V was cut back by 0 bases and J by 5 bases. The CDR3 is CASSLARLAKWETQYF. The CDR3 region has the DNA TGTGCCAGCAGCTTAGCGCGACTAGCGAAGTGGGAGACCCAGTACTTC.

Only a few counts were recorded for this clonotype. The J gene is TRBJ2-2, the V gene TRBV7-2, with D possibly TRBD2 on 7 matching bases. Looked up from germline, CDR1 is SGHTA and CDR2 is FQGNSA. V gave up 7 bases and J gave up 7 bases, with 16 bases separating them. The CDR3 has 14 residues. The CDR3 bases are TGTGCCAGCACGGGGGGCCAGGGCCACGGGGAGCTGTTTTTT. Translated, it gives CASTGGQGHGELFF.

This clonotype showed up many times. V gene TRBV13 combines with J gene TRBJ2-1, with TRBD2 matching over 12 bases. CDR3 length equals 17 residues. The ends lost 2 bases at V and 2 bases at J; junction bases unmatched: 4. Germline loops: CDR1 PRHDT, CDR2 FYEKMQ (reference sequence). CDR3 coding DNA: TGTGCCAGCAGCTTAAGTGCTAGCGGGGGGGCCTACAATGAGCAGTTCTTC. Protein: CASSLSASGGAYNEQFF.

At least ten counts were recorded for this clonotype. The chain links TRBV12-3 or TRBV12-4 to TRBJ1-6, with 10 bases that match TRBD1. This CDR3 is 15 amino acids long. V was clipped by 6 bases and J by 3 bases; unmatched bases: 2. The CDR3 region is CASSRDRGYNSPLHF. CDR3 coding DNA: TGTGCCAGCAGCCGGGACAGGGGCTATAATTCACCCCTCCACTTT.

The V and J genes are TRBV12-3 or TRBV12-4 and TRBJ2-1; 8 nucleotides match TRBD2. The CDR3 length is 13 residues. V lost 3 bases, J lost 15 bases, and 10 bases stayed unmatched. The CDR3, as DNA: TGTGCCAGCAGTTTCGAACTCGAGCGGGGGCGGTTCTTC. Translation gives CASSFELERGRFF.

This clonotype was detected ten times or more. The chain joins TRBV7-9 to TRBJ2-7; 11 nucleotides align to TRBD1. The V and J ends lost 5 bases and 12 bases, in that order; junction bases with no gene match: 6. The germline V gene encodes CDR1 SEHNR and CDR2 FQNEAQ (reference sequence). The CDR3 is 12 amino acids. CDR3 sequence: CASSRGTGGRYF. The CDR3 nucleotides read TGTGCCAGCAGCCGAGGGACAGGGGGGCGGTACTTC.

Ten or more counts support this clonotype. CDR3 loop: CSARANAGAYNEQFF. CDR3 sequence (DNA): TGCAGTGCTAGAGCCAACGCGGGGGCCTACAATGAGCAGTTCTTC. The genes are TRBV20-1 and TRBJ2-1, with 7 bases that match TRBD2. This CDR3 has 15 amino acids. Germline V gene data show CDR1 as DFQATT and CDR2 as SNEGSKA (reference sequence). V was pared by 1 base and J by 2 bases, with 5 bases of the junction left unmatched.

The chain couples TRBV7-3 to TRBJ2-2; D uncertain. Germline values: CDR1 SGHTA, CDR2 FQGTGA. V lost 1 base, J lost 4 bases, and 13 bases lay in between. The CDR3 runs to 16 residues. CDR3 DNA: TGTGCCAGCAGCTTAATAGGCTTAATGGGCACCGGGGAGCTGTTTTTT. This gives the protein CASSLIGLMGTGELFF. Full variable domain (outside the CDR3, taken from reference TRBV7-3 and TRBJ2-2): GAGVSQTPSNKVTEKGKYVELRCDPISGHTALYWYRQSLGQGPEFLIYFQGTGAADDSGLPNDRFFAVRPEGSVSTLKIQRTERGDSAVYLCASSLIGLMGTGELFFGEGSRLTVL.